This T cell receptor (beta chain) is from a study of T cell responses to AZD1222 COVID-19 vaccine. Study conclusions and caveats: Spike-specific TCR repertoires showed rising breadth and depth after two AZD1222 doses.

The assay was immunoSEQ multiplex PCR, and TCRdb's table has in-frame clones only and misses some. The sample holds 100,000 to 120,000 clones; 88% are singletons and the top ten take about 9.7%. Germline V lookup: CDR1 SNHLY, CDR2 FYNNEI. This CDR3 has 20 amino acids. With V trimmed by 6 bases and J by 1 base, 16 bases remained unmatched. In its sample, this clone was seen once. Its specificity is unknown. The source is an adult in good health. V gene TRBV2 combines with J gene TRBJ2-7; the match to TRBD2 covers 15 bases. The source was peripheral blood, collected on day 0 of AZD1222 vaccination. CDR3 region: CASSLGSRTSGRAISYEQYF. The CDR3 DNA reads as TGTGCCAGCAGCCTCGGGAGCCGGACTAGCGGGAGGGCTATTTCCTACGAGCAGTACTTC.